This T cell receptor beta chain was sequenced for a study of blood T cell repertoires in COVID-19. Study-wide background: Some COVID-19 samples were acute and others convalescent; all came from the United States, Italy and Spain.

Categorization into cohorts depended on clinical history that participants reported. Germline lookup yields CDR1 SEHNR and CDR2 FQNEAQ (reference sequence). This CDR3 is built from 12 residues. Trimming left V 8 bases short and J 11 bases short, with 18 bases between. Method: immunoSEQ multiplex PCR; TCRdb's copy keeps in-frame clones and lacks some. Among about 200,000 clones, under 80% were seen once, and the ten largest hold around 16%. The sequencing sample was made of PBMCs or T cells enriched from blood (not recorded which). This clonotype was obtained from a woman between 50 and 59 years old with acute COVID-19. This chain links TRBV7-9 with TRBJ1-1, with a tentative D call TRBD1 (5 bases). CDR3 nucleotides: TGTGCCAGCCGGGGAACCGGGGGGTTGGCTTTCTTT. The encoded protein is CASRGTGGLAFF.